The rows below give T cell receptor beta chains drawn from one sample of a study of shared clonotypes between healthy human individuals. The data were produced by immunoSEQ multiplex PCR, yet TCRdb's version contains in-frame clones alone and is incomplete. Seen here are over 950,000 clones, approximately 77% observed once, and the top ten hold 0.89%. Sequences were obtained from memory CD4+ T cells from PBMCs. These receptors were obtained from a man aged 18 to 30 in good health. Some clones in this sample may be carry-over from other donors' samples. Both conserved end residues are part of each CDR3. The order of the fields is D gene, J gene, CDR3 length, clone size, V gene, CDR3 DNA, CDR3 protein. D genes are given only for firm matches. Size values are once, few and many counts, or a class for expanded clones, and some rows have none.

>TRBD1|TRBJ2-1|19|NA|TRBV5-1
TGCGCCAGCAGCAAAGGGACAGGACGCGTAGGGCTATTCATTAATGAGCAGTTCTTC
CASSKGTGRVGLFINEQFF
>NA|TRBJ2-2|17|NA|TRBV28
TGTGCCAGCACCCCAGAAGGTTGGACAGCAAACACCGGGGAGCTGTTTTTT
CASTPEGWTANTGELFF
>NA|TRBJ2-2|14|NA|TRBV29-1
TGCAGCGTTGAAGCCCCTCCGAGCATCGGGGAGCTGTTTTTT
CSVEAPPSIGELFF
>NA|TRBJ1-1|13|NA|TRBV7-9
TGTGCCAGCAGCCTAAGGTGGAACACTGAAGCTTTCTTT
CASSLRWNTEAFF
>NA|TRBJ2-3|16|NA|TRBV27
TGTGCCAGCAGTCCGCGGGGCACTGGGGACTCTGATACGCAGTATTTT
CASSPRGTGDSDTQYF
>NA|TRBJ2-7|16|NA|TRBV28
TGTGCCAGCATGAGAGGAGGGGCACTCTATAACTACGAGCAGTACTTC
CASMRGGALYNYEQYF
>TRBD1|TRBJ1-2|14|once|TRBV19
TGTGCCAGTAGGATAGCGGGACAGCCTTATGGCTACACCTTC
CASRIAGQPYGYTF
>NA|TRBJ2-3|13|NA|TRBV7-3
TGTGCCAGCAGCTCCCAGTTCACAGATACGCAGTATTTT
CASSSQFTDTQYF
>NA|TRBJ1-3|17|NA|TRBV27
TGTGCCAGCAGTCTCCGACAGGACCGTCCGGGAGGAAACACCATATATTTT
CASSLRQDRPGGNTIYF
>NA|TRBJ1-1|12|NA|TRBV28
TGTGCCAGCAGACTCCTTCGGACTGAAGCTTTCTTT
CASRLLRTEAFF
>NA|TRBJ1-1|14|once|TRBV6-1
TGTGCCAGCAGTGCAACAGGGATCAGCACTGAAGCTTTCTTT
CASSATGISTEAFF
>NA|TRBJ1-1|11|NA|TRBV7-8
TGTGCCAGCAGCCCGGTAGAAGAAGCTTTCTTT
CASSPVEEAFF
>TRBD2|TRBJ2-3|17|NA|TRBV19
TGTGCCAGTAGTATCGCCCGGACTAGCGGGAACGCAGATACGCAGTATTTT
CASSIARTSGNADTQYF
>TRBD2|TRBJ2-1|14|NA|TRBV19
TGTGCCAGTAGGGGGACTAGCGTCTACAATGAGCAGTTCTTC
CASRGTSVYNEQFF
>NA|TRBJ2-7|15|NA|TRBV19
TGTGCCAGTAGTATCTTGGCAGGGGAGACATCAGGGCAGTACTTC
CASSILAGETSGQYF
>NA|TRBJ1-1|14|few|TRBV28
TGTGCCAGCAGTCCCTCCAGGGGAGGCACTGAAGCTTTCTTT
CASSPSRGGTEAFF
>TRBD1|TRBJ2-7|14|NA|TRBV7-3
TGTGCCAGCAGCTTAATTGCAGGGGGTCACGAGCAGTACTTC
CASSLIAGGHEQYF
>NA|TRBJ1-4|16|NA|TRBV11-2
TGTGCCAGCAGCTTAGGGTGGCAGGGAGTCAATGAAAAACTGTTTTTT
CASSLGWQGVNEKLFF
>NA|TRBJ2-7|14|NA|TRBV11-2
TGTGCCAGCAGCTTAGCCACAGGTACCTACGAGCAGTACTTC
CASSLATGTYEQYF
>TRBD2|TRBJ2-3|17|once|TRBV18
TGTGCCAGCTCACCACTACGACTAGCGGGCCCCACAGATACGCAGTATTTT
CASSPLRLAGPTDTQYF
>NA|TRBJ1-2|15|once|TRBV5-1
TGCGCCAGCAGTCAGCAGACCGACCGGGACTATGGCTACACCTTC
CASSQQTDRDYGYTF
>NA|TRBJ1-4|13|NA|TRBV28
TGTGCCAGCAGTTCGGGGGCTAGTGAAAAACTGTTTTTT
CASSSGASEKLFF
>NA|TRBJ2-7|15|NA|TRBV6-6
TGTGCCAGCAGTAAACCGGGACAAGGGGATTACGAGCAGTACTTC
CASSKPGQGDYEQYF
>NA|TRBJ1-5|14|NA|TRBV2
TGTGCCAGCAGCGAAGCACCCCGCGATCAGCCCCAGCATTTT
CASSEAPRDQPQHF
>TRBD2|TRBJ2-7|14|NA|TRBV5-1
TGCGCCAGCAGCTTGCAGGGAGGGTCCTACGAGCAGTACTTC
CASSLQGGSYEQYF
>NA|TRBJ2-7|14|many|TRBV7-2
TGTGCCAGCAGCCCGCAGGGAGTAGCCTACGAGCAGTACTTC
CASSPQGVAYEQYF
>TRBD1|TRBJ1-6|15|NA|TRBV9
TGTGCCAGCAGCCTCGGACAGGGTAGTAATTCACCCCTCCACTTT
CASSLGQGSNSPLHF
>NA|TRBJ1-2|16|NA|TRBV5-1
TGCGCCAGCAGCTTGGGGGGAGCCACAGGGAACTATGGCTACACCTTC
CASSLGGATGNYGYTF
>TRBD2|TRBJ2-3|15|NA|TRBV10-3
TGTGCCATCACCCCGGGGCGGGAGGGCCATGATACGCAGTATTTT
CAITPGREGHDTQYF